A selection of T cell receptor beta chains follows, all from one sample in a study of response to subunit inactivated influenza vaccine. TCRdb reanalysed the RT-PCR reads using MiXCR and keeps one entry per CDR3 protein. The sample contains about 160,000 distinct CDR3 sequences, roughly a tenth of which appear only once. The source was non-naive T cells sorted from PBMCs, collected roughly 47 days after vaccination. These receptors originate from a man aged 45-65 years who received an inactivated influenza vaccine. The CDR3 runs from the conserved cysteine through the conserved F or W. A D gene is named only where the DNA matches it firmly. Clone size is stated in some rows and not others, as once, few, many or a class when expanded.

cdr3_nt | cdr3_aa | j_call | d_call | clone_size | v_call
TGCAGTGCTTCCAGGGAAGGTTCGGTAGAGACCCAGTACTTC | CSASREGSVETQYF | TRBJ2-5 | - | - | TRBV20-1
TGCGCCAGCAGCGGAGCACAGACTTCCAACTACGAGCAGTACTTC | CASSGAQTSNYEQYF | TRBJ2-7 | - | - | TRBV5-1
TGTGCCAGCAGCTTGGGCCCAGGGCGGGAGCTGTTTTTT | CASSLGPGRELFF | TRBJ2-2 | - | few | TRBV7-6
TGTGCCAGCAGCCAAGAGGGGGTCCAAGAGACCCAGTACTTC | CASSQEGVQETQYF | TRBJ2-5 | - | few | TRBV4-2
TGTGCCACCAGTCCCGGGCCCGCCTACGAGCAGTACTTC | CATSPGPAYEQYF | TRBJ2-7 | - | - | TRBV24-1
TGTGCCAGCAGTTTAAACCCCGGGGAGCTGTTTTTT | CASSLNPGELFF | TRBJ2-2 | - | many | TRBV12-3/TRBV12-4
TGTGCCAGCAGACAGGACCACTCTCAGGAGACCCAGTACTTC | CASRQDHSQETQYF | TRBJ2-5 | - | - | TRBV2
TGTGCCAGCAGCTTAGGGGGCCGGTACACAGATACGCAGTATTTT | CASSLGGRYTDTQYF | TRBJ2-3 | - | few | TRBV11-3
TGCAGCACCCCCTGGGGCAATGAGCAGTTCTTC | CSTPWGNEQFF | TRBJ2-1 | - | few | TRBV29-1
TGTGCCAGCAGCTTATGGGGAGCCTATGAAAAACTGTTTTTT | CASSLWGAYEKLFF | TRBJ1-4 | - | many | TRBV5-6
TGTGCCACCAGCCCCATCACGAACACCGGGGAGCTGTTTTTT | CATSPITNTGELFF | TRBJ2-2 | - | - | TRBV24-1
TGTGCCAGCAGTTACTCCGGGACAGGGAGTTCACCCCTCCACTTT | CASSYSGTGSSPLHF | TRBJ1-6 | TRBD1 | - | TRBV6-5
TGTGCCAGCAGTACAGGGGGTAGCAATCAGCCCCAGCATTTT | CASSTGGSNQPQHF | TRBJ1-5 | TRBD1 | - | TRBV28
TGTGCCACCAGCAGAGTAAGAGGAGAGACCCAGTACTTC | CATSRVRGETQYF | TRBJ2-5 | - | few | TRBV15
TGTGCCAGCAGTGTTTCAGCGGGAGGGCCCGATGAGCAGTTCTTC | CASSVSAGGPDEQFF | TRBJ2-1 | TRBD2 | - | TRBV6-4
TGCAGTGCTCAGAGTGGAGGGGGTTTCGAAAAACTGTTTTTT | CSAQSGGGFEKLFF | TRBJ1-4 | - | few | TRBV20-1
TGTGCCAGCAGCTTAGGGGTCGCTAGCGTATACAATGAGCAGTTCTTC | CASSLGVASVYNEQFF | TRBJ2-1 | - | - | TRBV7-6
TGTGCCAGCAGCTCAATCGGCTACAATGAGCAGTTCTTC | CASSSIGYNEQFF | TRBJ2-1 | - | - | TRBV5-6
TGTGCCAGCAGCTCCGGACCGATGCAGTACTTC | CASSSGPMQYF | TRBJ2-7 | - | few | TRBV5-6
TGTGCCAGCAGTTACGGCCGAAGGACTAGCGGAAATGAGCAGTTCTTC | CASSYGRRTSGNEQFF | TRBJ2-1 | TRBD2 | - | TRBV6-5
TGTGCCAGCAGTGGGACAGTCTCCGAAGCTTTCTTT | CASSGTVSEAFF | TRBJ1-1 | TRBD1 | - | TRBV6-2/TRBV6-3
TGCAGTGCTCCCCACCGTCCCAGGGGGTTTGAGACCCAGTACTTC | CSAPHRPRGFETQYF | TRBJ2-5 | TRBD1 | - | TRBV20-1
TGTGCCAGCTCACCACACCATACTAGCTTTTACAATGAGCAGTTCTTC | CASSPHHTSFYNEQFF | TRBJ2-1 | - | few | TRBV18
TGCGCCAGCAGCTTGAATCACAGGGTAGGACGTGGCTACACCTTC | CASSLNHRVGRGYTF | TRBJ1-2 | - | few | TRBV5-1